The text below deals with one T cell receptor (beta chain). This PCR relied on a set of 60 Vbeta primers and 13 Jbeta primers. Profiling relied on immunoSEQ multiplex PCR, and the TCRdb table lists in-frame clones only, not all of them. The table includes 150,000 to 200,000 clones, approximately 84% detected once. The data stem from a study of cytomegalovirus exposure and HLA in healthy donors. Sequences were obtained from PBMCs. The TCR sequence derives from a man aged 18-30 years in good health and CMV-seronegative.

CDR3 coding DNA: TGTGCCAGCAGCCAGGCTGTCGGAACTGAAGCTTTCTTT. This sequence encodes CASSQAVGTEAFF. The V and J genes are TRBV6-5 and TRBJ1-1; no reliable D call. This CDR3 has 13 amino acids. Germline CDR1 is MNHEY and CDR2 is SVGAGI. Trimming took 6 bases from V and 5 from J, leaving 13 bases between them.